This T cell receptor (beta chain) was profiled in a study of CD8 T cells in ankylosing spondylitis. This CDR3 has 14 amino acids. CDR1 SGHRS and CDR2 YFSETQ come from the germline V gene. Trimming removed 4 bases from V and 3 bases from J; junction bases left unmatched: 6. Preparation of TCR beta libraries was done by quantitative 5'-RACE with molecular barcodes. TCRdb reprocessed the 5' RACE reads with MiXCR, giving one entry per CDR3 protein. The table records about 170,000 distinct CDR3 sequences, around 16% of them present only once. This clonotype has a count of ten or more. Antigen unknown. General study results and limits: The study looked at matched synovial fluid samples from ankylosing spondylitis patients. Disease-linked clones were reported to be significantly enriched there. The study identified a TCR beta motif of under ten highly homologous variants that appeared characteristic of ankylosing spondylitis blood. CD8+ cells made up the disease-linked clones, which were relatively rare in peripheral blood.

The sequence was obtained from a male donor with ankylosing spondylitis or in good health (not recorded which). Sequenced: blood, either unsorted or a sorted T cell fraction (not recorded which). The rearrangement links TRBV5-1 to TRBJ1-1; TRBD1 aligns across 7 bases. The CDR3 spells CASSGTGVYTEAFF. In DNA form, the CDR3 reads TGCGCCAGCAGCGGAACAGGGGTATACACTGAAGCTTTCTTT.